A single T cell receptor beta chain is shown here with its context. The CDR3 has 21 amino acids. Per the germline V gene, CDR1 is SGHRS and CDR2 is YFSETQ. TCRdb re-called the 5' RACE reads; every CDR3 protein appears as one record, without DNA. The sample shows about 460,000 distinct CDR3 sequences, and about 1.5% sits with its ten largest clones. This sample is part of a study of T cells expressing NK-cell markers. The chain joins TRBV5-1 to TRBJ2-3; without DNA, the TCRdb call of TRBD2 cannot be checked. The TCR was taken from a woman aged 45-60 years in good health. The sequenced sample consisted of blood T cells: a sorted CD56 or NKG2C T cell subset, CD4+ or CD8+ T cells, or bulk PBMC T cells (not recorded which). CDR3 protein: CASSPLGRGQGRALSTDTQYF. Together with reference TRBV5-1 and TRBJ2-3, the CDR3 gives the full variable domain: KAGVTQTPRYLIKTRGQQVTLSCSPISGHRSVSWYQQTPGQGLQFLFEYFSETQRNKGNFPGRFSGRQFSNSRSEMNVSTLELGDSALYLCASSPLGRGQGRALSTDTQYFGPGTRLTVL.